This T cell receptor beta chain was recovered during a study of shared clonotypes between healthy human individuals. The study's findings and limits: It was the few donors that limited the genetic and exposure-history diversity represented.

Some clones are missing from TCRdb's copy, which holds only in-frame ones; the method was immunoSEQ multiplex PCR. The sample has 2,500,000 or so clones; under 95% are singletons. The length of the CDR3 is 14 residues. Per the germline V gene, CDR1 is SGHNT and CDR2 is YYREEE (reference sequence). Trimming pared 5 bases from V and 1 base from J, leaving 7 bases between. About this clone: Its target is unknown.

The sequenced sample consisted of naive CD4+ T cells from PBMCs. Noted subset: CD45RA+ positively selected. This sequence originates from a man younger than 30 in good health. Some clones in this sample may be carry-over from other donors' samples. The chain carries TRBV5-4 and TRBJ2-6; the D is unclear. The CDR3 DNA reads as TGTGCCAGCAGAGTAGGTTCTGGGGCCAACGTCCTGACTTTC. Its protein is CASRVGSGANVLTF.